This entry describes one T cell receptor (beta chain). Its specificity is not known. The data stem from a study of OX40 agonist ivuxolimab in advanced cancers. The study, taken as a whole, reports: Relative to CD4+ cells, CD8+ T cells on average had more expanded clones.

V lost 2 bases and J 5 bases, leaving 12 bases between the germline ends. This CDR3 comprises 15 residues. Germline assignment: CDR1 MNHEY and CDR2 SVGAGI. Profiling relied on immunoSEQ multiplex PCR, and the TCRdb table lists in-frame clones only, not all of them. This table has about 13,000 clones, nearly 85% appearing once. This specimen was CD4+ or CD8+ T cells sorted from blood, taken in a trial of the OX40 agonist ivuxolimab. The chain recombines TRBV6-5 with TRBJ2-2; the D gene is possibly TRBD1 (5 bases). This TCR was recovered from an adult with an advanced solid tumor such as melanoma, head and neck, liver or kidney cancer. CDR3 loop: CASSYATRGTGELFF. CDR3 sequence (DNA): TGTGCCAGCAGTTACGCGACAAGGGGAACCGGGGAGCTGTTTTTT.